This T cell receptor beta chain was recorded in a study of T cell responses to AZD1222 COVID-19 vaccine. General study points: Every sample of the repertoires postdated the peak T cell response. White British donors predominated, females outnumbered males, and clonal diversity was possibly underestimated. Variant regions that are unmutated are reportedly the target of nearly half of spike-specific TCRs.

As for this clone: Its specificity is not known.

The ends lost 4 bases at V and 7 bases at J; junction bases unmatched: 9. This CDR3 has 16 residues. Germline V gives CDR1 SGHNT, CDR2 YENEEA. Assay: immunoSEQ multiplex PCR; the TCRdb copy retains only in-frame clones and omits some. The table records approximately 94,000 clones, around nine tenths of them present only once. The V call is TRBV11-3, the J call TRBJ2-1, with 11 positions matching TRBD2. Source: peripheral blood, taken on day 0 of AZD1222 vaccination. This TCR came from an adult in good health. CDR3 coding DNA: TGTGCCAGCAGCTCTCCCGGACTAGCGGGTTCTAATGAGCAGTTCTTC. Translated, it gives CASSSPGLAGSNEQFF.